This entry concerns a single T cell receptor beta chain. Its target is unknown. The T cells that were sequenced for TCR beta were CD8+ and CD4+ cells from blood. Both CD4+ and CD8+ T cells were negatively isolated, and TEMRA cells underwent FACS enrichment. This record comes from a study of CD8 T cells in Susac syndrome. Study-wide results and limits: An acknowledgment was made by the study that its TCR sequencing and HLA analysis involved relatively few individuals.

CDR1 and CDR2 from the germline V gene are SGDLS and YYNGEE. CDR3 size: 15 residues. V lost 0 bases to trimming and J lost 8 bases, with 15 bases between them. Random-hexamer reverse transcription was applied to about 0.45 to 1 ug RNA. The amplification used immunoSEQ multiplex PCR on TCR beta CDR3; it spanned 54 Vbeta and 13 Jbeta. MiXCR was run by TCRdb on the immunoSEQ multiplex PCR reads, yielding one entry per CDR3 protein. The sample has around 280,000 distinct CDR3 sequences, about 91% seen once. V and J are TRBV9 and TRBJ2-1, with D possibly being TRBD2 (7 bases). This TCR was sampled from a human donor with multiple sclerosis. What was sequenced was CD4+ T cells from PBMCs. The CDR3 sequence is CASSVGKQGGHEQFF. The CDR3 region has the DNA TGTGCCAGCAGCGTAGGAAAACAGGGAGGGCATGAGCAGTTCTTC.